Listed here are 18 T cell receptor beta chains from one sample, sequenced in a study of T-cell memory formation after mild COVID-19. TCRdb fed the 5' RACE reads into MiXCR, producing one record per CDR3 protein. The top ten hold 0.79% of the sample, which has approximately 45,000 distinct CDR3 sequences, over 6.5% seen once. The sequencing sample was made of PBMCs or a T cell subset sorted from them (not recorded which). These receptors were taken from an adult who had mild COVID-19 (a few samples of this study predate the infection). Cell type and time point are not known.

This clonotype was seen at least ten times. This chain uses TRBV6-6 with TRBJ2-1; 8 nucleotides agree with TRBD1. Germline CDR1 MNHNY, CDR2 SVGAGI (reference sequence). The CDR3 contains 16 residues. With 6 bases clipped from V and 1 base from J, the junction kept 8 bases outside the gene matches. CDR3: CASREMDRVSYNEQFF. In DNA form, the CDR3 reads TGTGCCAGCAGAGAAATGGACAGGGTTTCCTACAATGAGCAGTTCTTC.

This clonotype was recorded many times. The CDR3 loop reads CASSLVHSGGEQYF. For the CDR3, the DNA is TGTGCCAGCAGCTTAGTTCACTCCGGGGGCGAGCAGTACTTC. The V call is TRBV11-1, the J call TRBJ2-7; a possible D gene is TRBD2 (6 bases). The CDR3 covers 14 residues. The germline V gene has CDR1 SGHAT and CDR2 FQDESV (reference sequence). Trimming cost V 1 base and J 6 bases, with 13 bases left between them.

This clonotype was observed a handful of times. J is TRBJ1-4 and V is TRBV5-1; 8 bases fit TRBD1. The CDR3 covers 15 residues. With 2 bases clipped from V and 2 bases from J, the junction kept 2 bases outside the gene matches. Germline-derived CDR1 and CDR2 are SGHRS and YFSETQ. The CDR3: CASSLRTGTNEKLFF. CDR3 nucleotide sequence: TGCGCCAGCAGCTTACGGACAGGGACTAATGAAAAACTGTTTTTT.

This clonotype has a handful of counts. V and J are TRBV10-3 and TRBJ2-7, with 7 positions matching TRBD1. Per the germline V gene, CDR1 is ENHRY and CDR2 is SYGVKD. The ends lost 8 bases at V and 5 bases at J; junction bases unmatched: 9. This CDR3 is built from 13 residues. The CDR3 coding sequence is TGTGCCATCTCCGGGACAGTCACCGACGAGCAGTACTTC. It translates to CAISGTVTDEQYF.

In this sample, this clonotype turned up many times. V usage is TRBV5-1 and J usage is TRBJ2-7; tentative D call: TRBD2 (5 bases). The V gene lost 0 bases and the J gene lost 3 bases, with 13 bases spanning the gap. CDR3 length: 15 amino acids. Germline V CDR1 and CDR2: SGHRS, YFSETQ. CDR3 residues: CASSLVSDYRYEQYF. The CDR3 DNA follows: TGCGCCAGCAGCTTGGTAAGCGACTACCGCTACGAGCAGTACTTC.

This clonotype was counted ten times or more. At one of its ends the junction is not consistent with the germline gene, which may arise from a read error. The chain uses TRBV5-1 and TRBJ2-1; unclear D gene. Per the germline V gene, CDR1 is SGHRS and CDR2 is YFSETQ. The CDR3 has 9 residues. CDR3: CANLVPEPF. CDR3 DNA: TGCGCCAACCTCGTTCCCGAGCCCTTC.

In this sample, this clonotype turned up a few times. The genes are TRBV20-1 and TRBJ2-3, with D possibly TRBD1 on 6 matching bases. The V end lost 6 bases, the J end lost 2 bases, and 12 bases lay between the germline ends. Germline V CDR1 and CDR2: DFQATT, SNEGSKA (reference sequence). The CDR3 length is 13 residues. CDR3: CSARDINTDTQYF. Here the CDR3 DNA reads TGCAGTGCCAGGGACATTAACACAGATACGCAGTATTTT.

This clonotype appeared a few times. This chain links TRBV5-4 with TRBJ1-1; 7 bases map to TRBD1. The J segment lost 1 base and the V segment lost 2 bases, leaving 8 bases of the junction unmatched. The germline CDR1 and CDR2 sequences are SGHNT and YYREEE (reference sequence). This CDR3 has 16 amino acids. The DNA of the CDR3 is TGTGCCAGCAGCTTTGGACAGGCTGCAAGGAACACTGAAGCTTTCTTT. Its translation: CASSFGQAARNTEAFF.

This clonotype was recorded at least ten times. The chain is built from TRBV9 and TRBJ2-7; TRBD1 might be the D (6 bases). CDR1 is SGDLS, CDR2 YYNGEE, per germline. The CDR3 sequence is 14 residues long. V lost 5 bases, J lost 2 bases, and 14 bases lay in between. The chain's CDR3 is CASSGDTEAYEQYF. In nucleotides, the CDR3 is TGTGCCAGCAGTGGGGACACAGAAGCCTACGAGCAGTACTTC.

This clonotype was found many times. CDR3 in amino acids: CASKAGTDTGELFF. CDR3 DNA: TGTGCCTCCAAAGCCGGGACAGACACCGGGGAGCTGTTTTTT. This chain links TRBV12-3 or TRBV12-4 with TRBJ2-2, with 7 bases aligning to TRBD1. The CDR3 contains 14 residues. Unmatched junction bases numbered 9, after V lost 11 bases and J lost 3 bases.

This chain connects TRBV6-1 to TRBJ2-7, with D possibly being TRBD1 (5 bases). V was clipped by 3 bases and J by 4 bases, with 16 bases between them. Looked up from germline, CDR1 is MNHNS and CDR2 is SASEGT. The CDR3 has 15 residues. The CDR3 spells CASSDPSVQGYEQYF. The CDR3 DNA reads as TGTGCCAGCAGTGATCCAAGCGTCCAGGGTTACGAGCAGTACTTC.

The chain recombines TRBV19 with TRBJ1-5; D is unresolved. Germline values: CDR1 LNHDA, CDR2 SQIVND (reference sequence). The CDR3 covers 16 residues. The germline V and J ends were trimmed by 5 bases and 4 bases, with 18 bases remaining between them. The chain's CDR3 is CASSGRQGRSNQPQHF. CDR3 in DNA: TGTGCCAGTAGTGGCCGACAAGGGCGGAGTAATCAGCCCCAGCATTTT.

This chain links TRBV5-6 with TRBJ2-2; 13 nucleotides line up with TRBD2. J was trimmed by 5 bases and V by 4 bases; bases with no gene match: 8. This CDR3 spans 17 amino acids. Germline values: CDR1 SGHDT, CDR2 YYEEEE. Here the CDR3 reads CASSDPGLAGLTGELFF. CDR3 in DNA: TGTGCCAGCAGCGACCCGGGACTAGCGGGACTTACCGGGGAGCTGTTTTTT.

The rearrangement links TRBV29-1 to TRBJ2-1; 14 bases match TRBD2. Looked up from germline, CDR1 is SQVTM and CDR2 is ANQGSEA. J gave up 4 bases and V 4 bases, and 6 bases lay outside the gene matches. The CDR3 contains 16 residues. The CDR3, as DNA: TGCAGCGTTGGCTCAGGGACTAGCGGGAGTTACAATGAGCAGTTCTTC. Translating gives CSVGSGTSGSYNEQFF.

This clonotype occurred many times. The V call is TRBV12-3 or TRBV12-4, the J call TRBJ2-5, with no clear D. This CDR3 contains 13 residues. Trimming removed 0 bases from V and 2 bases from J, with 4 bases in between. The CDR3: CASSLAEQETQYF. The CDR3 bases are TGTGCCAGCAGTTTAGCAGAACAAGAGACCCAGTACTTC.

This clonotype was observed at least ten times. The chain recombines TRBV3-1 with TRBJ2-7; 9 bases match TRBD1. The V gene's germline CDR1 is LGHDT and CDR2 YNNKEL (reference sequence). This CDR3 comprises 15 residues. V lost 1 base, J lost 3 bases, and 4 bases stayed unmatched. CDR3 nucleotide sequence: TGTGCCAGCAGCCAAGTAATGGACAGGGGCTACGAGCAGTACTTC. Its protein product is CASSQVMDRGYEQYF.

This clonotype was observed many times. CDR3 DNA: TGTGCCAGCAGCGTTGGGACTAGCGGGAGGTCAGGCGAGCAGTACTTC. Translation gives CASSVGTSGRSGEQYF. The chain has TRBV7-6 and TRBJ2-7; TRBD2 matches at 15 bases. The J segment lost 6 bases and the V segment lost 5 bases, leaving 8 bases of the junction unmatched. This CDR3 is built from 16 residues. CDR1 SGHVS and CDR2 FNYEAQ come from the germline V gene.

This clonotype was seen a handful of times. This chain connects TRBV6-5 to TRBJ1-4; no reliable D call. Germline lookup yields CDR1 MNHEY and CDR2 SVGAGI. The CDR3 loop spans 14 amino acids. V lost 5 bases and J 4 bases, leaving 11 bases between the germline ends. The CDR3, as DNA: TGTGCCAGCAGTCCTGGACGGATTAATGAAAAACTGTTTTTT. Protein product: CASSPGRINEKLFF.